A single sample is the source of the 30 T cell receptor beta chains below, sequenced in a study of blood T cell repertoires in COVID-19. Data came from immunoSEQ multiplex PCR; TCRdb stores just in-frame clones and leaves some out. Altogether about 220,000 clones are present, 85% being singletons, with the ten largest covering more than 2%. The sequenced material came from peripheral blood. Receptors were obtained from a woman in her seventies with COVID-19, enrolled during active disease.

V usage is TRBV19 and J usage is TRBJ2-2; the D gene is possibly TRBD1 (6 bases). Germline CDR1 reads LNHDA; CDR2 reads SQIVND (reference sequence). This CDR3 is built from 13 residues. V was shortened by 7 bases and J by 5 bases, with 11 bases between the two germline ends. The CDR3: CASTTGYTGELFF. The CDR3 DNA is TGTGCCAGTACCACAGGGTATACCGGGGAGCTGTTTTTT.

The CDR3 DNA reads as TGTGCCAGCAGTTTACAGGGGTATGGCTACACCTTC. This translates into CASSLQGYGYTF. This rearrangement joins TRBV6-2 or TRBV6-3 to TRBJ1-2, with TRBD1 identical over 7 bases. CDR3 length: 12 amino acids. The J segment lost 5 bases and the V segment lost 4 bases, leaving 1 base of the junction unmatched. Germline CDR1 and CDR2: MNHEY and SVGEGT.

This chain's CDR3 is CASSLLAGGPYNEQFF. CDR3 nucleotides: TGTGCCAGCAGCCTACTAGCGGGGGGGCCCTACAATGAGCAGTTCTTC. The chain is built from TRBV28 and TRBJ2-1; TRBD2 matches 13 bases. CDR1 MDHEN and CDR2 SYDVKM come from the germline V gene. The trim removed 6 bases at V and 2 bases at J, leaving 4 bases unmatched. This CDR3 comprises 16 residues. Using reference TRBV28 and TRBJ2-1 for the parts outside the CDR3, the full variable domain is DVKVTQSSRYLVKRTGEKVFLECVQDMDHENMFWYRQDPGLGLRLIYFSYDVKMKEKGDIPEGYSVSREKKERFSLILESASTNQTSMYLCASSLLAGGPYNEQFFGPGTRLTVL.

The chain has TRBV5-8 and TRBJ2-7, with 7 positions matching TRBD1. The CDR3 covers 11 residues. V shed 3 bases and J 7 bases; nucleotides not matched to a gene: 1. CDR1 and CDR2 from the germline V gene are SGHTS and YDEGEE. CDR3 amino acids: CASSSDREQYF. In nucleotides, the CDR3 is TGTGCCAGCAGCTCGGACAGGGAGCAGTACTTC. The full variable domain, rest sourced from reference TRBV5-8 and TRBJ2-7, is EAGVTQSPTHLIKTRGQQATLRCSPISGHTSVYWYQQALGLGLQFLLWYDEGEERNRGNFPPRFSGRQFPNYSSELNVNALELEDSALYLCASSSDREQYFGPGTRLTVT.

V and J are TRBV30 and TRBJ1-2; no firm D call. From germline, CDR1 is GTSNPN and CDR2 SVGIG (reference sequence). Between the trimmed V and J ends, which lost 0 bases and 4 bases, there was a span of 12 bases. The CDR3 spans 14 residues. CDR3 loop: CAWSVLPPGYGYTF. The CDR3 DNA reads TGTGCCTGGAGTGTCCTCCCGCCCGGCTATGGCTACACCTTC.

The chain carries TRBV6-5 and TRBJ1-2; D is ambiguous. Trimming cost V 7 bases and J 8 bases, with 17 bases left between them. CDR1 is MNHEY and CDR2 is SVGAGI in the germline V gene. The CDR3 totals 13 residues. CDR3 DNA sequence: TGTGCCAGCACCCCTGGGCATCCGAACGGCTACACCTTC. Its protein product is CASTPGHPNGYTF.

The CDR3 protein is CASSPRDGGRTEAFF. The CDR3 bases are TGTGCCAGCAGCCCCCGCGATGGGGGGAGGACTGAAGCTTTCTTT. V gene TRBV11-3 combines with J gene TRBJ1-1, with a weak D call TRBD1 (5 bases). The CDR3 totals 15 residues. The V end was cut by 5 bases, the J end by 5 bases, with 18 bases between. Germline-derived CDR1 and CDR2 are SGHNT and YENEEA.

CDR3 nucleotide sequence: TGCAGCGTTGAGCAGGGACAGAGCACCGGGGAGCTGTTTTTT. It specifies CSVEQGQSTGELFF. The chain joins TRBV29-1 to TRBJ2-2; 7 nucleotides align to TRBD1. From germline, CDR1 is SQVTM and CDR2 ANQGSEA. This CDR3 contains 14 residues. V was pared by 3 bases and J by 4 bases, with 5 bases of the junction left unmatched.

This chain uses TRBV7-2 with TRBJ2-5; 8 bases are shared with TRBD2. Germline values: CDR1 SGHTA, CDR2 FQGNSA. V lost 4 bases and J lost 2; bases outside the gene matches: 3. The CDR3 is 14 amino acids. The CDR3 bases are TGTGCCAGCAGCTCGTCTAGCGGGCAAGAGACCCAGTACTTC. Translating gives CASSSSSGQETQYF.

The chain joins TRBV19 to TRBJ1-6, with D possibly being TRBD1 (5 bases). Germline V gives CDR1 LNHDA, CDR2 SQIVND (reference sequence). This CDR3 has 15 residues. Deletions cut 5 bases from V and 8 bases from J, with 16 bases between. The CDR3 DNA sequence: TGTGCCAGTAGTCTGGGCAGGGTTGGAGATTCACCCCTCCACTTT. Translating it yields CASSLGRVGDSPLHF.

This chain connects TRBV12-5 to TRBJ2-7, with TRBD2 as a possible D gene (5 bases). The length of the CDR3 is 12 residues. V lost 1 base, J lost 7 bases, and 8 bases lay in between. Germline CDR1 and CDR2: LGHNT and FRNRAP. As DNA, the CDR3 is TGTGCTAGTGGTTTGGACGCGGGTGAGCAGTACTTC. Protein: CASGLDAGEQYF.

The J gene is TRBJ1-4, the V gene TRBV11-3, with 10 bases that match TRBD1. The CDR3 totals 15 residues. Germline-derived CDR1 and CDR2 are SGHNT and YENEEA. Unmatched junction bases numbered 5, after V lost 4 bases and J lost 6 bases. This chain's CDR3 is CASSSRQGAYEKLFF. The CDR3, as DNA: TGTGCCAGCAGCTCCAGACAGGGGGCATATGAAAAACTGTTTTTT.

The chain has TRBV4-2 and TRBJ2-1; 15 bases are a match to TRBD2. CDR1 LGHNA and CDR2 YNFKEQ come from the germline V gene. Trimming took 1 base from V and 2 from J; bases not matched to a gene: 6. The CDR3 is 19 residues long. CDR3 protein: CASSQGTSGRAFTYNEQFF. For the CDR3, the DNA is TGTGCCAGCAGCCAAGGGACTAGCGGGAGGGCCTTCACCTACAATGAGCAGTTCTTC.

The chain has TRBV6-2 or TRBV6-3 and TRBJ2-1, with 10 bases aligning to TRBD2. The CDR3 spans 17 residues. Germline assignment: CDR1 MNHEY and CDR2 SVGEGT. V shed 4 bases, J shed 7 bases, and the junction held 13 bases outside the gene matches. For the CDR3, the DNA is TGTGCCAGCAGTTCAACTAGCGGGATGGGCCAGTATAATGAGCAGTTCTTC. It specifies CASSSTSGMGQYNEQFF.

The genes are TRBV5-1 and TRBJ2-3; 10 nucleotides agree with TRBD2. The germline gives CDR1 SGHRS, CDR2 YFSETQ. The V gene end was trimmed by 0 bases and the J gene end by 6 bases; junction bases not matched to a gene: 7. The CDR3 extends over 16 amino acids. CDR3 in amino acids: CASSLVSLAGADTQYF. DNA of the CDR3: TGCGCCAGCAGCTTGGTATCGCTAGCGGGAGCCGATACGCAGTATTTT.

This rearrangement joins TRBV4-1 to TRBJ1-4; TRBD1 aligns across 7 bases. Looked up from germline, CDR1 is MGHRA and CDR2 is YSYEKL. Germline trimming cut 3 bases from V and 2 bases from J; bases unmatched to any gene: 0. The length of the CDR3 is 14 residues. The CDR3 loop is CASSHRGTNEKLFF. The CDR3 coding sequence is TGCGCCAGCAGCCACAGGGGGACTAATGAAAAACTGTTTTTT.

This clone was found once. The rearrangement joins TRBV7-2 to TRBJ2-5, with 7 bases that match TRBD2. In germline, CDR1 is SGHTA, CDR2 FQGNSA. Trimming removed 0 bases from V and 2 bases from J; junction bases left unmatched: 6. This CDR3 spans 16 amino acids. The CDR3 region is CASSLAALARQETQYF. The CDR3 DNA reads TGTGCCAGCAGCTTAGCGGCACTAGCGAGACAAGAGACCCAGTACTTC.

This chain uses TRBV6-5 with TRBJ1-2; 8 bases align to TRBD1. V was pared by 6 bases and J by 8 bases, with 5 bases of the junction left unmatched. The germline V gene encodes CDR1 MNHEY and CDR2 SVGAGI. The CDR3 consists of 12 residues. CDR3 coding DNA: TGTGCCAGCAGGGACAGGGTTGAGGGCTACACCTTC. Its protein is CASRDRVEGYTF.

The genes are TRBV12-3 or TRBV12-4 and TRBJ1-2, with 7 nucleotides matching TRBD1. The CDR3 totals 13 residues. Trimming at V came to 6 bases and at J to 8 bases, leaving 9 bases not matched to a gene. The CDR3 sequence is CASRPTGARGYTF. CDR3 nucleotides: TGTGCCAGCAGGCCAACAGGGGCCAGGGGCTACACCTTC.

The chain recombines TRBV7-9 with TRBJ1-3; D is uncertain. The length of the CDR3 is 12 residues. V dropped 3 bases and J dropped 4 bases, with 4 bases sitting between them. The germline gives CDR1 SEHNR, CDR2 FQNEAQ (reference sequence). CDR3 region: CASSFIGNTIYF. The CDR3 region has the DNA TGTGCCAGCAGCTTTATAGGAAACACCATATATTTT. The full variable domain, its missing parts supplied by reference TRBV7-9 and TRBJ1-3, is DTGVSQNPRHKITKRGQNVTFRCDPISEHNRLYWYRQTLGQGPEFLTYFQNEAQLEKSRLLSDRFSAERPKGSFSTLEIQRTEQGDSAMYLCASSFIGNTIYFGEGSWLTVV.

In this sample, this clone turned up once. The chain combines TRBV2 with TRBJ1-2; tentative D call: TRBD1 (6 bases). CDR3 length: 13 amino acids. Germline V lookup: CDR1 SNHLY, CDR2 FYNNEI. Deletions cut 3 bases from V and 3 bases from J, with 8 bases between. The chain's CDR3 is CASSDYRDYGYTF. For the CDR3, the DNA is TGTGCCAGCAGTGATTACAGGGACTATGGCTACACCTTC.

J is TRBJ2-1 and V is TRBV24-1; no definite D call. Trimming took off 2 bases at V and 10 bases at J, with 11 bases between the two ends. This CDR3 contains 13 residues. Germline assignment: CDR1 KGHDR and CDR2 SFDVKD. The CDR3 nucleotides read TGTGCCACCAGTGATTCCCCAGGTGACGAGCAGTTCTTC. As protein: CATSDSPGDEQFF.

V is TRBV7-2 and J is TRBJ1-3; D is possibly TRBD1 (6 bases). The CDR3 contains 15 residues. In germline, CDR1 is SGHTA, CDR2 FQGNSA. Trimming cost V 4 bases and J 3 bases, with 13 bases left between them. CDR3 DNA sequence: TGTGCCAGCAGCTCCTCAGGGGCAAGTGGAAACACCATATATTTT. Translating it yields CASSSSGASGNTIYF.

V usage is TRBV11-1 and J usage is TRBJ2-7; tentative D call: TRBD1 (6 bases). The V gene's germline CDR1 is SGHAT and CDR2 FQDESV (reference sequence). This CDR3 has 15 amino acids. V shed 5 bases and J shed 0 bases, with 14 bases lying between them. As DNA, the CDR3 is TGTGCCAGCAGCAACCCCGGACAGAGCTCCTACGAGCAGTACTTC. Translation: CASSNPGQSSYEQYF.

The chain couples TRBV7-6 to TRBJ1-3; D is undetermined. Deletions cut 4 bases from V and 4 bases from J, with 11 bases between. CDR1 is SGHVS and CDR2 is FNYEAQ in the germline V gene. This CDR3 spans 14 amino acids. Here the CDR3 reads CASSSSGRGNTIYF. The CDR3 DNA follows: TGTGCCAGCAGCTCCTCGGGGAGGGGAAACACCATATATTTT. The variable domain in full, completed from reference TRBV7-6 and TRBJ1-3, reads GAGVSQSPRYKVTKRGQDVALRCDPISGHVSLYWYRQALGQGPEFLTYFNYEAQQDKSGLPNDRFSAERPEGSISTLTIQRTEQRDSAMYRCASSSSGRGNTIYFGEGSWLTVV.

The chain has TRBV20-1 and TRBJ2-2, with D uncertain. Germline V CDR1 and CDR2: DFQATT, SNEGSKA (reference sequence). CDR3 length: 11 amino acids. Trimming stripped 6 bases from V and 3 bases from J, with 5 bases between. CDR3 in amino acids: CSARDTGELFF. The CDR3, as DNA: TGCAGTGCACGGGACACCGGGGAGCTGTTTTTT.

This chain connects TRBV4-2 to TRBJ1-1; D is possibly TRBD1 (6 bases). Germline CDR1 LGHNA, CDR2 YNFKEQ. The CDR3 extends over 14 amino acids. Trimming took 1 base from V and 8 from J, leaving 14 bases between them. Written as DNA, the CDR3 is TGTGCCAGCAGCCAAGGGGGGACCGGGACAGAAGCTTTCTTT. This sequence encodes CASSQGGTGTEAFF.

This clone was seen many times. The chain uses TRBV7-6 and TRBJ2-5; 14 bases align to TRBD2. From germline, CDR1 is SGHVS and CDR2 FNYEAQ. J lost 5 bases, V lost 1 base, and 12 bases had no gene match. This CDR3 is 19 amino acids long. The CDR3 nucleotides read TGTGCCAGCAGCTTAGAGGGGGGGACTAGCGGGAGAAGTGGCGAGACCCAGTACTTC. As protein: CASSLEGGTSGRSGETQYF.

The table lists this clone with a count of one. The rearrangement uses TRBV19 and TRBJ2-3; 13 positions agree with TRBD2. Trimming at V came to 3 bases and at J to 4 bases, leaving 4 bases not matched to a gene. CDR3 length equals 16 residues. Germline loops: CDR1 LNHDA, CDR2 SQIVND (reference sequence). CDR3 region: CASSMRTSGRADTQYF. CDR3 coding DNA: TGTGCCAGTAGTATGAGGACTAGCGGGAGAGCAGATACGCAGTATTTT.

The gene calls are TRBV6-5 and TRBJ1-1; tentatively, D is TRBD1 (6 bases). Trimming took 0 bases from V and 3 from J, leaving 11 bases between them. The germline V gene has CDR1 MNHEY and CDR2 SVGAGI. This CDR3 has 15 residues. CDR3 protein: CASSYSPKGDTEAFF. The DNA for the CDR3 is TGTGCCAGCAGTTACTCACCGAAGGGGGACACTGAAGCTTTCTTT.